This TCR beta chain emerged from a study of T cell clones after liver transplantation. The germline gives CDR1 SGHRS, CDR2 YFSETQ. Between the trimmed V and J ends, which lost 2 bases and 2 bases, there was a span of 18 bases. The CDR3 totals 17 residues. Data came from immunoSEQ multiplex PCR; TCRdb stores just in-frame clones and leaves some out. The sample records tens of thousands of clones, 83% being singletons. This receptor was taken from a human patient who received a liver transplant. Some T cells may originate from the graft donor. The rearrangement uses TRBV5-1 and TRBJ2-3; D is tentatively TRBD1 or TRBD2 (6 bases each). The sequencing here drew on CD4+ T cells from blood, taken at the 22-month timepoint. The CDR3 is CASSLMAGQGFTDTQYF. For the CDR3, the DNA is TGCGCCAGCAGCTTAATGGCGGGGCAGGGGTTCACAGATACGCAGTATTTT.